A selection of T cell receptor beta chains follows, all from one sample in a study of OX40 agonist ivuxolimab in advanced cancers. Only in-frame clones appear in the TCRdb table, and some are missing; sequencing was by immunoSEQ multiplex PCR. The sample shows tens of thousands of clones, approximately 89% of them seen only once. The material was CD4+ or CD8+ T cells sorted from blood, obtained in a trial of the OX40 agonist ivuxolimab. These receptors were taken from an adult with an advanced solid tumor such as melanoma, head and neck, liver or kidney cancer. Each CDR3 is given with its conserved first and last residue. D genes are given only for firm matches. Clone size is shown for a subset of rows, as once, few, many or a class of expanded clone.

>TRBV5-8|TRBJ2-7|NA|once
TGTGCCAGCAGCTTGGGTCCCACAGGTCCCTACGAGCAGTACTTC
CASSLGPTGPYEQYF
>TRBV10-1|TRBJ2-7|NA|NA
TGCGCCAGCAGTCCCCTGTACTCCCCCGAGCAGTACTTC
CASSPLYSPEQYF
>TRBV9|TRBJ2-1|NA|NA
TGTGCCAGCAGCGTAGGTTCCAACCCCCGGGAGAATGAGCAGTTCTTC
CASSVGSNPRENEQFF
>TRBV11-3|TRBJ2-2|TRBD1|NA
TGTGCCAGCAGCTTAGGGGTGGGACAGGGAGCGAACACCGGGGAGCTGTTTTTT
CASSLGVGQGANTGELFF
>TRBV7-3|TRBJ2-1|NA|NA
TGTGCCAGCAGCTTATCTCCCTCCTACAATGAGCAGTTCTTC
CASSLSPSYNEQFF
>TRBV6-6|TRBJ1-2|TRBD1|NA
TGTGCCAGCAGCCCCGGACAGGGGGGCGGCTACACCTTC
CASSPGQGGGYTF
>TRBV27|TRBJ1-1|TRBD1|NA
TGTGCCAGCAGTATAACCGGGACAGGGGAAATTTGGGACACTGAAGCTTTCTTT
CASSITGTGEIWDTEAFF
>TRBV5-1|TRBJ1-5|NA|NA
TGCGCCAGCAGCTTGGTACCCCGGGGGGCGAGCAATCAGCCCCAGCATTTT
CASSLVPRGASNQPQHF
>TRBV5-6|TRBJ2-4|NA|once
TGTGCCAGCAGCTTGGGTGGGGACGTCAGGGACTTC
CASSLGGDVRDF
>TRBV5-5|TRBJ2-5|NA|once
TGTGCCAGCAGCGGGGGAGTGACAGGGACCCAGTACTTC
CASSGGVTGTQYF
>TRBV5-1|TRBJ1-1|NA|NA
TGCGCCAGCAGCCTGGGGTCCGTGAACACTGAAGCTTTCTTT
CASSLGSVNTEAFF
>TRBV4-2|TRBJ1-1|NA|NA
TGTGCCAGCAGCTCGGGGTCGGGGGATTACACTGAAGCTTTCTTT
CASSSGSGDYTEAFF
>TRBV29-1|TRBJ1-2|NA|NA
TGCAGCGTTGGGAGGGGACAACCTAACTATGGCTACACCTTC
CSVGRGQPNYGYTF
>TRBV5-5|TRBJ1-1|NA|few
TGTGCCAGCAGCTTGAGGCATATGAACACTGAAGCTTTCTTT
CASSLRHMNTEAFF
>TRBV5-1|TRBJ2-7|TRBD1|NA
TGCGCCAGCAGCAGGGTGGGGACAGGGTCCTACGAGCAGTACTTC
CASSRVGTGSYEQYF
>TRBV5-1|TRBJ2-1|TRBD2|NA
TGCGCCAGCAGCAACGGACTAGCGGGCAATGAGCAGTTCTTC
CASSNGLAGNEQFF
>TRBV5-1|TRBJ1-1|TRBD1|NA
TGCGCCAGCAGCTTGGAGGGGGCAACTGAAGCTTTCTTT
CASSLEGATEAFF
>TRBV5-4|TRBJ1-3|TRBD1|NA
TGTGCCAGCAGCTTGTCAGGGGGAGGAAACACCATATATTTT
CASSLSGGGNTIYF
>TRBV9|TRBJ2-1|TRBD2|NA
TGTGCCAGCAGCGTAGGAGGCGGGAGCTCCTACAATGAGCAGTTCTTC
CASSVGGGSSYNEQFF
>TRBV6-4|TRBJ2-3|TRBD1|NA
TGTGCCAGCAGTGACTCGCAGGGGGCAGATACGCAGTATTTT
CASSDSQGADTQYF
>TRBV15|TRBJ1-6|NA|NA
TGTGCCACCAGCAGAGCGACCGATAATTCACCCCTCCACTTT
CATSRATDNSPLHF
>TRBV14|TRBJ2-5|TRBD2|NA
TGTGCCAGCAGCCAAGTTGGTTGGGCGGGGGAAGAGACCCAGTACTTC
CASSQVGWAGEETQYF
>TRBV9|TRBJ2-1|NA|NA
TGTGCCAGCAGCGTAGACCCCGGGGTATCCTACAATGAGCAGTTCTTC
CASSVDPGVSYNEQFF
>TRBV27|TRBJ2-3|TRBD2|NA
TGTGCCAGCAGTTCCGCCATAGTAGCGGGGACCACAGATACGCAGTATTTT
CASSSAIVAGTTDTQYF
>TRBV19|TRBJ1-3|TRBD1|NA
TGTGCCAGTATTTCAGGGGGCTCGGGAAACACCATATATTTT
CASISGGSGNTIYF
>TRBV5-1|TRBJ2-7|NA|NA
TGCGCCAGCAGCTTAGGGCAGAGCGAGCAGTACTTC
CASSLGQSEQYF
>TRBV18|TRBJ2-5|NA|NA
TGTGCCAGCTCACCGGACCGCCAGGAGACCCAGTACTTC
CASSPDRQETQYF
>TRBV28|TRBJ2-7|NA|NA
TGTGCCAGCAGTACCGGGACACGGGGATTGCGGCAGTACTTC
CASSTGTRGLRQYF
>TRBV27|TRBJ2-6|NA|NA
TGTGCCAGCAGTTTACTTCAGGTCTCTGGGGCCAACGTCCTGACTTTC
CASSLLQVSGANVLTF
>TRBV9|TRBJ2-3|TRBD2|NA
TGTGCCAGCAGCGTAAGAGGGACTAGCGTGACAGATACGCAGTATTTT
CASSVRGTSVTDTQYF
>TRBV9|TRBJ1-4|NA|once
TGTGCCAGCAGCCGATACTTGGACAGCAATGAAAAACTGTTTTTT
CASSRYLDSNEKLFF
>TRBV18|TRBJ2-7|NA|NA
TGTGCCAGCTCACCACAGACAGCAACCTACGAGCAGTACTTC
CASSPQTATYEQYF
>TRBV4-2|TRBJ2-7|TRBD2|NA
TGTGCCAGCAGCCCCGGGGGGGCATTTGTGCCGCAGTACTTC
CASSPGGAFVPQYF
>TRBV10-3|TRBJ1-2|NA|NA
TGTGCCACCGAGCAACGGGGGGGCTATGGCTACACCTTC
CATEQRGGYGYTF
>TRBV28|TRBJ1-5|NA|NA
TGTGCCAGCAGTTTAGTTGGGGGTCAGCCCCAGCATTTT
CASSLVGGQPQHF
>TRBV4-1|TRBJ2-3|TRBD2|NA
TGCGCCAGCAGCCAAGGGAGGGGAAGAGGCGGGAGAACCAAAGATACGCAGTATTTT
CASSQGRGRGGRTKDTQYF
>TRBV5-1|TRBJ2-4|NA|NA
TGCGCCAGCAGCCCTCGGATCGGGCAGGCCATTCAGTACTTC
CASSPRIGQAIQYF
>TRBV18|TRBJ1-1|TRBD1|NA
TGTGCCAGCTCACCAGACAGGGAGGGCCTAATGAACACTGAAGCTTTCTTT
CASSPDREGLMNTEAFF
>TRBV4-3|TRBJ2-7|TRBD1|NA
TGCGCCAGCAGCCAAGATGCAGGGGGCTTCTCCTACGAGCAGTACTTC
CASSQDAGGFSYEQYF
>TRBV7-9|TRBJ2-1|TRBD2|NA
TGTGCCAGCAGCTTAGTTAGCGGGAGGGTGGCTGAGCAGTTCTTC
CASSLVSGRVAEQFF
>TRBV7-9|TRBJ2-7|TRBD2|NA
TGTGCCAGCAGCTTTACCGGACTAGCGCTGTCCTACGAGCAGTACTTC
CASSFTGLALSYEQYF
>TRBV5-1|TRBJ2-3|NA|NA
TGCGCCAGCAGCTTGGCAGGGAAACCCACAGATACGCAGTATTTT
CASSLAGKPTDTQYF
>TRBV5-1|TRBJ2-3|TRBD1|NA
TGCGCCAGCGGGCCCTGGGGACAGGGGTCAGATACGCAGTATTTT
CASGPWGQGSDTQYF
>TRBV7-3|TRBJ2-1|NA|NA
TGTGCCAGCAGCCCCCCCGGTCCTTACCACAATGAGCAGTTCTTC
CASSPPGPYHNEQFF
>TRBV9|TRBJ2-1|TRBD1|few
TGTGCCAGCAGGAGGGGACAGGGAGGGTACAATGAGCAGTTCTTC
CASRRGQGGYNEQFF
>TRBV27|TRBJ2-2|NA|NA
TGTGCCAGCAGTTTAAGGGACGGGTCGTTCACCGGGGAGCTGTTTTTT
CASSLRDGSFTGELFF
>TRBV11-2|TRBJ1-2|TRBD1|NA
TGTGCCAGCAGCTCAAGACAGGGCCTTAGTCGTGGCTACACCTTC
CASSSRQGLSRGYTF
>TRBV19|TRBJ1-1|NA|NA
TGTGCCAGTACCCCAGGACAGTTTGATACTGAAGCTTTCTTT
CASTPGQFDTEAFF
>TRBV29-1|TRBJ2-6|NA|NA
TGCAGCGCGAGGCAGCCTGGGGCCAACGTCCTGACTTTC
CSARQPGANVLTF
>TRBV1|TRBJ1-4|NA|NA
TGCACCAGCAGTCTCCCGCACCTTAATGAAAAACTGTTTTTT
CTSSLPHLNEKLFF
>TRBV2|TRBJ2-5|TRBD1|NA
TGTGCCAGCTCCAGGGGGGAGACCCAGTACTTC
CASSRGETQYF
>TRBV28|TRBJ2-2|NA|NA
TGTGCCAGCAGTTCGGGATGGACCGGGGAGCTGTTTTTT
CASSSGWTGELFF
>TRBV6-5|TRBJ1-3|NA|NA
TGTGCCAGCAGTTTGGGACGGTCCTCTGGAAACACCATATATTTT
CASSLGRSSGNTIYF
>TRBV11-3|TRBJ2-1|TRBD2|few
TGTGCCAGCAGCTCACACCTGACTAGCGGGGGCCCCTACAATGAGCAGTTCTTC
CASSSHLTSGGPYNEQFF
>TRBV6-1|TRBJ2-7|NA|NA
TGTGCCAGCAGTAAGGGGGGAGCCGCCCCCTACGAGCAGTACTTC
CASSKGGAAPYEQYF